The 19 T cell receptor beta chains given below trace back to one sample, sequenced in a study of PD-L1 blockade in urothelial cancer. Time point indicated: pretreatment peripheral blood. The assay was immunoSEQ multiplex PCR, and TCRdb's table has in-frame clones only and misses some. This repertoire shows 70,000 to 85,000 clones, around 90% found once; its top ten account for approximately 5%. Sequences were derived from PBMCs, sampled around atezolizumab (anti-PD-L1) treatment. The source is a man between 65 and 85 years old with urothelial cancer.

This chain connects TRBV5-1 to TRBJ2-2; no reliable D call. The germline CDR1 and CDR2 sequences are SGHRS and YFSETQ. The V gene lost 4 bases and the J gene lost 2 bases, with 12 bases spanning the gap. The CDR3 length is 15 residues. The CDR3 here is CASSDRGANTGELFF. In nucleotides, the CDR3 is TGCGCCAGCAGCGATCGAGGAGCTAACACCGGGGAGCTGTTTTTT.

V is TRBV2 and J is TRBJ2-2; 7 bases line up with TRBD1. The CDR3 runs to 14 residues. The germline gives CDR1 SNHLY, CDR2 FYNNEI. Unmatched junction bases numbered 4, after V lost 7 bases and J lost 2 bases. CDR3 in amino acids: CASKGGGNTGELFF. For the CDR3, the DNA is TGTGCCAGCAAAGGGGGCGGTAACACCGGGGAGCTGTTTTTT.

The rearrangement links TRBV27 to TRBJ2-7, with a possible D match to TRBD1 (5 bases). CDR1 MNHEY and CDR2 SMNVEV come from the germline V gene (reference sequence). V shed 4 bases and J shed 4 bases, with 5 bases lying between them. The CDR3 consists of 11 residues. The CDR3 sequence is CASSSGYEQYF. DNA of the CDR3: TGTGCCAGCAGTTCAGGGTACGAGCAGTACTTC.

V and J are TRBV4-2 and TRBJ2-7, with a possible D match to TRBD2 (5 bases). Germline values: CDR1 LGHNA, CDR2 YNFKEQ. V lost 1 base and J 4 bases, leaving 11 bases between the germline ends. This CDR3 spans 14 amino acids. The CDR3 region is CASSQAMSGYEQYF. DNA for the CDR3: TGTGCCAGCAGCCAAGCTATGTCGGGGTACGAGCAGTACTTC.

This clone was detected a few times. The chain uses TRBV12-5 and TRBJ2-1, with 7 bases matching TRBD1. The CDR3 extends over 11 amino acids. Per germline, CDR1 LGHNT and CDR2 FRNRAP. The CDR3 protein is CAGQLYNEQFF. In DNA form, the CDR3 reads TGTGCGGGACAGCTCTACAATGAGCAGTTCTTC.

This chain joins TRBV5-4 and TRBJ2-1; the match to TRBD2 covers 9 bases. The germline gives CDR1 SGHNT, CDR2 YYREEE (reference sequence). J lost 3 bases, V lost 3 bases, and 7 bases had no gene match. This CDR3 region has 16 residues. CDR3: CASSSPTSGNYNEQFF. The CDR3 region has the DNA TGTGCCAGCAGCTCCCCGACTAGCGGAAACTACAATGAGCAGTTCTTC.

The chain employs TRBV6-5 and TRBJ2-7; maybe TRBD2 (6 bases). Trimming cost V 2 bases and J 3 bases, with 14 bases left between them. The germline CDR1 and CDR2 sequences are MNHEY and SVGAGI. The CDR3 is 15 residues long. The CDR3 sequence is CASSYLQEGGYEQYF. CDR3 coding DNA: TGTGCCAGCAGTTACCTCCAAGAGGGAGGCTACGAGCAGTACTTC.

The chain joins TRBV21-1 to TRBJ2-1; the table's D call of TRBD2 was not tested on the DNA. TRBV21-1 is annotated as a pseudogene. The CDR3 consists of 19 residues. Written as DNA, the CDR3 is TGTGCCAGCAGCAAATGGAAGGCAAGAAGCGGGAGGGCCAAGGGTGAGCAGTTCTTC. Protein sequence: CASSKWKARSGRAKGEQFF.

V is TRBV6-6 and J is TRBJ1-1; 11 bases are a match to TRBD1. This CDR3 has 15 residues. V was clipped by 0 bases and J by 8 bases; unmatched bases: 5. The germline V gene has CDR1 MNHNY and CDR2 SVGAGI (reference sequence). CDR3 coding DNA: TGTGCCAGCAGTTACTCCGGGACAGGGGGGAGGGAAGCTTTCTTT. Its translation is CASSYSGTGGREAFF.

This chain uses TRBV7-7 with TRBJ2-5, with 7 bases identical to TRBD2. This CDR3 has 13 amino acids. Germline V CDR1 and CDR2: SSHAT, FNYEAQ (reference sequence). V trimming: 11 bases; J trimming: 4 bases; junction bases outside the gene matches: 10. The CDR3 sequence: CAVGAGRPETQYF. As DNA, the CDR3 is TGTGCCGTAGGAGCGGGGAGGCCAGAGACCCAGTACTTC.

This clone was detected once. Here the CDR3 reads CASSFSGQGVNTEAFF. The CDR3 nucleotides read TGCGCCAGCAGCTTCTCGGGACAGGGGGTGAACACTGAAGCTTTCTTT. This sequence joins TRBV5-1 and TRBJ1-1, with 11 bases that match TRBD1. The ends lost 2 bases at V and 0 bases at J; junction bases unmatched: 3. The CDR3 is 16 residues long. The germline gives CDR1 SGHRS, CDR2 YFSETQ.

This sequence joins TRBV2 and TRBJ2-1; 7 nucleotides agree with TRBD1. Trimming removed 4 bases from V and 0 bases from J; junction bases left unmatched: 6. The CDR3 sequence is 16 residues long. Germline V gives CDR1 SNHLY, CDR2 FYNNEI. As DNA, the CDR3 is TGTGCCAGCAGTGGTTGGACAGGTAGCTCCTACAATGAGCAGTTCTTC. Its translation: CASSGWTGSSYNEQFF. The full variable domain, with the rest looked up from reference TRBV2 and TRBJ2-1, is EPEVTQTPSHQVTQMGQEVILRCVPISNHLYFYWYRQILGQKVEFLVSFYNNEISEKSEIFDDQFSVERPDGSNFTLKIRSTKLEDSAMYFCASSGWTGSSYNEQFFGPGTRLTVL.

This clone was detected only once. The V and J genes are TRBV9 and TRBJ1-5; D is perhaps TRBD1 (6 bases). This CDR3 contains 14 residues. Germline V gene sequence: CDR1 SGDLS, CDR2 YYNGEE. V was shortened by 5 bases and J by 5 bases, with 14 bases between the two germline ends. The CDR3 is CASSPDSWDQPQHF. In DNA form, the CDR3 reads TGTGCCAGCAGTCCGGACAGCTGGGATCAGCCCCAGCATTTT. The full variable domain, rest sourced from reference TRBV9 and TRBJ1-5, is DSGVTQTPKHLITATGQRVTLRCSPRSGDLSVYWYQQSLDQGLQFLIQYYNGEERAKGNILERFSAQQFPDLHSELNLSSLELGDSALYFCASSPDSWDQPQHFGDGTRLSIL.

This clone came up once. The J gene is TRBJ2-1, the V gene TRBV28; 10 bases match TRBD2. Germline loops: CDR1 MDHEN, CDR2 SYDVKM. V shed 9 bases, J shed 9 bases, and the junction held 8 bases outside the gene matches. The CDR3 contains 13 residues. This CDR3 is CASGRLAGSEQFF. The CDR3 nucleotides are TGTGCCAGTGGAAGACTAGCGGGTAGTGAGCAGTTCTTC.

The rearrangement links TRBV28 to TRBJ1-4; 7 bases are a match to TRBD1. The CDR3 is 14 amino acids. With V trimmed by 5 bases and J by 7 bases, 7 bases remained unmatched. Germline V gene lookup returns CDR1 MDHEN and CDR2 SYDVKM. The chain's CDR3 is CASSMSGGSEKLFF. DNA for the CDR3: TGTGCCAGCAGTATGTCAGGGGGGAGTGAAAAACTGTTTTTT.

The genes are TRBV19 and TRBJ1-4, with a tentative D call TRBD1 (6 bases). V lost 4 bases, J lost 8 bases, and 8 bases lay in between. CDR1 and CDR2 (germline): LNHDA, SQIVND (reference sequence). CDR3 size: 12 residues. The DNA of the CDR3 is TGTGCCAGTAGTAACACAGGGGAAAAACTGTTTTTT. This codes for CASSNTGEKLFF.

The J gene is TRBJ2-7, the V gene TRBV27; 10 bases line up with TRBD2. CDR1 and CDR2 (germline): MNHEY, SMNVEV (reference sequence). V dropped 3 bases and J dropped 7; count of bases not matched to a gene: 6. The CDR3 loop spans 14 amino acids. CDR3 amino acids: CASSFGAGGSEQYF. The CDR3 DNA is TGTGCCAGCAGTTTCGGAGCGGGAGGGAGTGAGCAGTACTTC.

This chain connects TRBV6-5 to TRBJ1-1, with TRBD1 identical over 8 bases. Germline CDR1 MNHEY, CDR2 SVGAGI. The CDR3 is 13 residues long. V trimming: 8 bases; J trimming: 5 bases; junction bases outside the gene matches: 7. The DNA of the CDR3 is TGTGCCAGCTCTTACAGGGGGAAAACTGAAGCTTTCTTT. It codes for CASSYRGKTEAFF.

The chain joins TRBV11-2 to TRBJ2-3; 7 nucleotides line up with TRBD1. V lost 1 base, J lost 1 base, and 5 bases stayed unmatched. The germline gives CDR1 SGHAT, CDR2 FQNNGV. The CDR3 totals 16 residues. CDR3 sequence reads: CASSLVAGTGTDTQYF. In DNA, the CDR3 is TGTGCCAGCAGCTTAGTCGCTGGGACAGGCACAGATACGCAGTATTTT.